Listed below are T cell receptor beta chains from one sample, sequenced in a study of OX40 agonist ivuxolimab in advanced cancers. Profiled with immunoSEQ multiplex PCR; TCRdb holds only in-frame clones, not every one. The sample has about 85,000 clones; around 85% are singletons. The input for sequencing was CD4+ or CD8+ T cells sorted from blood, taken in a trial of the OX40 agonist ivuxolimab. The receptors here all came from an adult with an advanced solid tumor such as melanoma, head and neck, liver or kidney cancer. Each CDR3 is given without its conserved first and last residue. For some rows the clone size is stated as once, few or many, or as a class when expanded; others skip it.

V: TRBV15
J: TRBJ2-3
size: NA
CDR3: ATSRDLSGAGDTQY

V: TRBV29-1
J: TRBJ2-2
size: NA
CDR3: SVDGNTGELF

V: TRBV6-1
J: TRBJ1-4
size: NA
CDR3: ASSERIVGGGDEKLF

V: TRBV5-6
J: TRBJ2-3
size: once
CDR3: ASSPTGGSTDTQY

V: TRBV7-7
J: TRBJ2-3
size: NA
CDR3: ASSLSFLADTQY

V: TRBV5-1
J: TRBJ2-3
size: NA
CDR3: ASSLGGNTDTQY

V: TRBV11-2
J: TRBJ2-5
size: NA
CDR3: ASSRRGGEGETQY

V: TRBV5-4
J: TRBJ1-3
size: NA
CDR3: ASSLAAGNTIY

V: TRBV28
J: TRBJ1-3
size: NA
CDR3: ASSLTPSGNTIY

V: TRBV6-4
J: TRBJ1-2
size: NA
CDR3: ANARTNYGYT

V: TRBV5-4
J: TRBJ1-6
size: NA
CDR3: ASSLDAGGLEPLH

V: TRBV7-2
J: TRBJ1-1
size: NA
CDR3: ASSPPWGTEAF

V: TRBV27
J: TRBJ2-1
size: NA
CDR3: ASRLAGGLYEQF

V: TRBV5-1
J: TRBJ2-3
size: NA
CDR3: ASSRRPTGISTDTQY

V: TRBV19
J: TRBJ1-3
size: NA
CDR3: ATKQQVSGNTIY

V: TRBV5-5
J: TRBJ2-1
size: NA
CDR3: ASSWGLGLANEQF